One T cell receptor (beta chain) is described in this entry. Its antigen is unknown. The CDR3 consists of 15 residues. Germline lookup yields CDR1 SGHVS and CDR2 FNYEAQ. TCRdb reprocessed the 5' RACE reads and stores each CDR3 protein as one record, lacking DNA. This table lists about 110,000 distinct CDR3 sequences. This sample is drawn from a study of T cells expressing NK-cell markers. The overall study: Source material for TCR beta repertoires consisted of sorted CD3+CD56+NKG2C+, CD3+CD56+NKG2C- and CD3+CD56-NKG2C+ T cells.

General study points: Leadership of the CD3+CD56-NKG2C+ fraction also belonged to these clonotypes in several donors.

This chain joins TRBV7-6 and TRBJ2-1; TCRdb proposes TRBD2, but this gene call is untestable without DNA. The receptor was derived from a woman between 18 and 75 years old in good health. Sequencing was performed on blood T cells: a sorted CD56 or NKG2C T cell subset, CD4+ or CD8+ T cells, or bulk PBMC T cells (not recorded which). Here the CDR3 reads CASSPKLAGVNEQFF.